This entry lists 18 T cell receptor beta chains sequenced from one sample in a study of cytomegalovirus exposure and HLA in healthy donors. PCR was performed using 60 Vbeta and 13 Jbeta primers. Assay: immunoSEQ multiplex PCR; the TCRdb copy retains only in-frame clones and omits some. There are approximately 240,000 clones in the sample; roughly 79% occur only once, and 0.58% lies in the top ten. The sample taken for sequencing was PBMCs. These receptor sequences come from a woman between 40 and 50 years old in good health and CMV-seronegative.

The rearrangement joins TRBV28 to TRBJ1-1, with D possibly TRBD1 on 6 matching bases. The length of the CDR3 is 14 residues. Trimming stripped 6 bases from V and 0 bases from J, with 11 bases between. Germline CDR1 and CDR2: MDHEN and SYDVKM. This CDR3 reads CASRTRTVNTEAFF. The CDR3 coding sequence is TGTGCCAGCAGAACCAGGACAGTGAACACTGAAGCTTTCTTT.

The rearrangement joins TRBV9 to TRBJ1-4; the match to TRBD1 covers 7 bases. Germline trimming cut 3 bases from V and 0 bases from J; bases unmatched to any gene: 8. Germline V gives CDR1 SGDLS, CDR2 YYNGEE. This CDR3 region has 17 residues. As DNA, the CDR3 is TGTGCCAGCAGCGGAGACAGGGAGATTGCAACTAATGAAAAACTGTTTTTT. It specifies CASSGDREIATNEKLFF.

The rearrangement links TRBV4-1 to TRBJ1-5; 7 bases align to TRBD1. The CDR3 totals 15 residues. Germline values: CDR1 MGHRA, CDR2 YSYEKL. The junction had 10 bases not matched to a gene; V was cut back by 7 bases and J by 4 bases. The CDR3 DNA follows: TGCGCCAGCACTCAGACCGACAGGGTAAATCAGCCCCAGCATTTT. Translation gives CASTQTDRVNQPQHF.

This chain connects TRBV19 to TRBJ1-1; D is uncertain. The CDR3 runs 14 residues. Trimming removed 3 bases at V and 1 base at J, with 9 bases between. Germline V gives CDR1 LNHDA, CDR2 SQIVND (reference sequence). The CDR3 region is CASSIFAANTEAFF. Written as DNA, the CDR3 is TGTGCCAGTAGTATTTTCGCGGCGAACACTGAAGCTTTCTTT.

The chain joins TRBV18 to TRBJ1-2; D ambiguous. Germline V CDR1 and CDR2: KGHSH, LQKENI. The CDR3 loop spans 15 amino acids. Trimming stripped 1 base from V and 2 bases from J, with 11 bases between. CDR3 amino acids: CASSPQSSLNYGYTF. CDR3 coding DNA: TGTGCCAGCTCACCACAGAGCTCGTTAAACTATGGCTACACCTTC.

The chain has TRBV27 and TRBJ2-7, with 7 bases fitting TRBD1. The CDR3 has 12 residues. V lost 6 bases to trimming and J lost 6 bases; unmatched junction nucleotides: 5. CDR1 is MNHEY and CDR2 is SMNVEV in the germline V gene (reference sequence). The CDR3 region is CASSLGTAEQYF. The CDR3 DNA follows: TGTGCCAGCAGCCTCGGGACAGCCGAGCAGTACTTC.

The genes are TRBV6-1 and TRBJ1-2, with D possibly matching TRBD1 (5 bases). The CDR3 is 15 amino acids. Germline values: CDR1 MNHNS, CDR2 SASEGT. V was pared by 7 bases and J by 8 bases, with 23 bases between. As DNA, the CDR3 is TGTGCCAGCACTCCGGACACCCAGTTTTACGGGGGCTACACCTTC. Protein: CASTPDTQFYGGYTF.

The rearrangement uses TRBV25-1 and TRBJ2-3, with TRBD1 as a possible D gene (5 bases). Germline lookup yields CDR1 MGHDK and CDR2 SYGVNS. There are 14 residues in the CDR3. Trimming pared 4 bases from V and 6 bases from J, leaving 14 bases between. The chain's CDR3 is CASSGFFAGDTQYF. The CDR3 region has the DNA TGTGCCAGCAGTGGCTTTTTTGCAGGGGATACGCAGTATTTT.

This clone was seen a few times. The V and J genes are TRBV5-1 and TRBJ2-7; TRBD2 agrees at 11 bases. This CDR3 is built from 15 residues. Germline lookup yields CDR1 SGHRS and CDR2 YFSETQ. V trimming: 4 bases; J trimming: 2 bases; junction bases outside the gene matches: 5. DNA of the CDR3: TGCGCCAGCAGCCCGACTAGCGGGGCTACCTACGAGCAGTACTTC. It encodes CASSPTSGATYEQYF.

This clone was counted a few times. The CDR3 DNA sequence: TGTGCCAGCAGAGTCACTATAGGGGACAGGAAAACTTTCTTT. Its protein is CASRVTIGDRKTFF. The rearrangement links TRBV6-5 to TRBJ1-1; 8 nucleotides line up with TRBD1. CDR1 MNHEY and CDR2 SVGAGI come from the germline V gene. V lost 6 bases to trimming and J lost 12 bases; unmatched junction nucleotides: 15. The CDR3 totals 14 residues.

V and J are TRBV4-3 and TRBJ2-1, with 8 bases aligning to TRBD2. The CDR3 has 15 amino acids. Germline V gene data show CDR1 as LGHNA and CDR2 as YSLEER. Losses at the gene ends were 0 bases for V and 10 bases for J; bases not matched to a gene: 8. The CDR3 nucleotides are TGCGCCAGCAGCCAAGATTTGAGCGGGGGTGGCGAGCAGTTCTTC. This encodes CASSQDLSGGGEQFF.

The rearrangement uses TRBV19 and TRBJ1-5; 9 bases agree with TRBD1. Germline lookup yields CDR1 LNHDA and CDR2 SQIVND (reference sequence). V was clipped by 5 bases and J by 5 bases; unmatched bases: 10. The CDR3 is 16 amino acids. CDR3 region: CASSSLTGGTYQPQHF. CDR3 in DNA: TGTGCCAGTAGTTCCCTGACAGGGGGAACTTATCAGCCCCAGCATTTT.

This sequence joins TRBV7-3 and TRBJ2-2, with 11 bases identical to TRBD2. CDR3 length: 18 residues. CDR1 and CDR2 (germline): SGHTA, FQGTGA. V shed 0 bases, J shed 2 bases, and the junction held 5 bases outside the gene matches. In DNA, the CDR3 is TGTGCCAGCAGCTTAACAGCCCTAGCGGGGGGAAACACCGGGGAGCTGTTTTTT. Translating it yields CASSLTALAGGNTGELFF. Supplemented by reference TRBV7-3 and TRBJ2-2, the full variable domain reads GAGVSQTPSNKVTEKGKYVELRCDPISGHTALYWYRQSLGQGPEFLIYFQGTGAADDSGLPNDRFFAVRPEGSVSTLKIQRTERGDSAVYLCASSLTALAGGNTGELFFGEGSRLTVL.

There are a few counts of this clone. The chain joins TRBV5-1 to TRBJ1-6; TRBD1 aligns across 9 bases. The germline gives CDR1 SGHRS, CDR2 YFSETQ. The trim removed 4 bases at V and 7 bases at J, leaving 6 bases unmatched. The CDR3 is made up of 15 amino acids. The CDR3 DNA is TGCGCCAGCAGCACCGGGACAGGGTTCAATTCACCCCTCCACTTT. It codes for CASSTGTGFNSPLHF. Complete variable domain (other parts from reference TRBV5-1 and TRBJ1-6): KAGVTQTPRYLIKTRGQQVTLSCSPISGHRSVSWYQQTPGQGLQFLFEYFSETQRNKGNFPGRFSGRQFSNSRSEMNVSTLELGDSALYLCASSTGTGFNSPLHFGNGTRLTVT.

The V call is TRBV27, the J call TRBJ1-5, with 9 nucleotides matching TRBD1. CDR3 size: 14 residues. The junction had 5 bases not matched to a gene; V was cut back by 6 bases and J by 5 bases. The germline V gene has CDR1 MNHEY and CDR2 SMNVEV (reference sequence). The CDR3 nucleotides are TGTGCCAGCAGGCAGACAGGGGGTTATCAGCCCCAGCATTTT. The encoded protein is CASRQTGGYQPQHF.

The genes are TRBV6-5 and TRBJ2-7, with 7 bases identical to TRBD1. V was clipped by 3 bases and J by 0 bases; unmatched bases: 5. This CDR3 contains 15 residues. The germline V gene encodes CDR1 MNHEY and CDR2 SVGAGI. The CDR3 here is CASSYGQGDSYEQYF. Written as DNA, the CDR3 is TGTGCCAGCAGTTATGGCCAGGGGGACTCCTACGAGCAGTACTTC.

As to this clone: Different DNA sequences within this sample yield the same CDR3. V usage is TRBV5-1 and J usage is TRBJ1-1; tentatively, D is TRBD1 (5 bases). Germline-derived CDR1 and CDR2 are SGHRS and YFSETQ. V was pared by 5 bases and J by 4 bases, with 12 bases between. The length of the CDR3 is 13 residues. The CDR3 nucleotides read TGCGCCAGCAGTTTTCGGGGGGGCACTGAAGCTTTCTTT. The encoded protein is CASSFRGGTEAFF. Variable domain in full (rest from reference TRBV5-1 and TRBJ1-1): KAGVTQTPRYLIKTRGQQVTLSCSPISGHRSVSWYQQTPGQGLQFLFEYFSETQRNKGNFPGRFSGRQFSNSRSEMNVSTLELGDSALYLCASSFRGGTEAFFGQGTRLTVV.

CDR3 sequence: CASSHGQGAEQYF. As DNA, the CDR3 is TGTGCCAGCAGCCATGGACAGGGAGCCGAGCAGTACTTC. This chain joins TRBV7-2 and TRBJ2-7; 8 positions agree with TRBD1. In germline, CDR1 is SGHTA, CDR2 FQGNSA. V lost 5 bases and J lost 6; bases outside the gene matches: 6. The CDR3 loop spans 13 amino acids.